This TCR beta chain was retrieved from a study of T cells in Graves' hyperthyroidism and ophthalmopathy. The source material, RNA transcripts, was used to amplify TCR beta CDR3 regions. Researchers ran a first-round RT-PCR on the TCR CDR3 using the HTBI primer set. TCRdb re-derived calls from the multiplex PCR reads in MiXCR, one entry per CDR3 protein. This table holds under 450,000 distinct CDR3 sequences, 15% to 18% found once. The CDR3 runs to 13 residues. Germline V gene data show CDR1 as DFQATT and CDR2 as SNEGSKA (reference sequence). Between the trimmed V and J ends, which lost 5 bases and 5 bases, there was a span of 12 bases. This clonotype was found a few times.

Input material: blood. The sequence was collected from a woman under 30 with Graves' hyperthyroidism. The V and J genes are TRBV20-1 and TRBJ1-4, with D possibly TRBD1 on 5 matching bases. As DNA, the CDR3 is TGCAGTGCTTTCAGGGAGGGGAATGAAAAACTGTTTTTT. It is translated as CSAFREGNEKLFF.